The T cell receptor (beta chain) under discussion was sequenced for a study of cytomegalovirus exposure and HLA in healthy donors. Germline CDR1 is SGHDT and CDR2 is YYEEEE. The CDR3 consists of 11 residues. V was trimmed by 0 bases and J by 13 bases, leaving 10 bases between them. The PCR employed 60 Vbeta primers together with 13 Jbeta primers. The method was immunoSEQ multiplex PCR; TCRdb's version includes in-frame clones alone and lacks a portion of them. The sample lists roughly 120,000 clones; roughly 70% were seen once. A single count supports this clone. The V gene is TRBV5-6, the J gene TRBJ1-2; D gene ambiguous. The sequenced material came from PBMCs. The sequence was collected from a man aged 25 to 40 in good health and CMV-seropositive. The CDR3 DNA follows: TGTGCCAGCAGCTTGGGGACTCGGCTCACCTTC. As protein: CASSLGTRLTF.